Below are 27 T cell receptor beta chains sequenced from a single sample in a study of T cell responses to AZD1222 COVID-19 vaccine. Assay: immunoSEQ multiplex PCR; the TCRdb copy retains only in-frame clones and omits some. This sample yields fewer than 65,000 clones, of which more than 70% are seen a single time; roughly 15% belongs to the top ten. The source was peripheral blood, collected 28 days after the second AZD1222 dose. Receptors were obtained from an adult who received the AZD1222 COVID-19 vaccine.

This sequence joins TRBV6-1 and TRBJ2-6; D is unclear. The CDR3 sequence is 16 residues long. Trimming stripped 0 bases from V and 2 bases from J, with 8 bases between. Germline CDR1 and CDR2: MNHNS and SASEGT. This CDR3 is CASSEASRTGANVLTF. As DNA, the CDR3 is TGTGCCAGCAGTGAAGCGTCCCGGACTGGGGCCAACGTCCTGACTTTC.

In DNA, the CDR3 is TGTGCCACCAGTGAAGATGGACTCGGAGGTGGCTACACCTTC. It codes for CATSEDGLGGGYTF. V and J are TRBV24-1 and TRBJ1-2; D not resolved. Germline V gene data show CDR1 as KGHDR and CDR2 as SFDVKD. The V and J ends lost 4 bases and 7 bases respectively, with 15 bases between them. This CDR3 contains 14 residues.

The gene calls are TRBV12-3 or TRBV12-4 and TRBJ1-4; unclear D gene. V lost 2 bases to trimming and J lost 8 bases, with 9 bases between them. The CDR3 length is 13 residues. The CDR3 coding sequence is TGTGCCAGCAGTTTAAGGGTGGGAGAAAAACTGTTTTTT. It specifies CASSLRVGEKLFF.

The sample holds one count of this clone. This chain links TRBV5-1 with TRBJ2-7, with 8 bases aligning to TRBD2. The junction had 6 bases not matched to a gene; V was cut back by 0 bases and J by 1 base. Germline CDR1 and CDR2: SGHRS and YFSETQ. The CDR3 is 16 amino acids. CDR3 nucleotides: TGCGCCAGCAGCTTGGCTTCTGCGGGAGGTTCCTACGAGCAGTACTTC. Translation: CASSLASAGGSYEQYF.

Points on this clone: At the DNA level, this CDR3 is encoded by other sequences in the same sample as well. CDR3 amino acids: CASSGSSTDTQYF. CDR3 nucleotides: TGTGCCAGCAGCGGGAGTAGCACAGATACGCAGTATTTT. J is TRBJ2-3 and V is TRBV9, with unresolved D. V lost 3 bases to trimming and J lost 0 bases, with 5 bases between them. From germline, CDR1 is SGDLS and CDR2 YYNGEE. The CDR3 is made up of 13 amino acids.

The chain combines TRBV29-1 with TRBJ2-7; 8 nucleotides line up with TRBD1. In germline, CDR1 is SQVTM, CDR2 ANQGSEA. With V trimmed by 7 bases and J by 5 bases, 4 bases remained unmatched. CDR3 length: 11 amino acids. The CDR3 sequence: CSAGQGDEQYF. The CDR3, as DNA: TGCAGCGCCGGACAGGGCGACGAGCAGTACTTC.

This chain uses TRBV7-9 with TRBJ1-4; D perhaps matches TRBD1 (5 bases). There are 14 residues in the CDR3. Germline CDR1 SEHNR, CDR2 FQNEAQ (reference sequence). The germline V and J ends were trimmed by 5 bases and 8 bases, with 15 bases remaining between them. For the CDR3, the DNA is TGTGCCAGCAGCGCAACACCCAGGGAGGAAAAACTGTTTTTT. Translated, it gives CASSATPREEKLFF.

V gene TRBV19 combines with J gene TRBJ2-2; D tentatively reads TRBD1 or TRBD2 (6 bases each). Trimming left V 5 bases short and J 3 bases short, with 10 bases between. Looked up from germline, CDR1 is LNHDA and CDR2 is SQIVND (reference sequence). CDR3 size: 14 residues. The CDR3 region is CASSGGRHTGELFF. CDR3 coding DNA: TGTGCCAGTAGTGGGGGGCGGCACACCGGGGAGCTGTTTTTT.

This chain links TRBV11-2 with TRBJ2-4; no clear D gene. The germline gives CDR1 SGHAT, CDR2 FQNNGV. CDR3 length: 13 residues. The V end lost 4 bases, the J end lost 5 bases, and 9 bases lay between the germline ends. CDR3 nucleotides: TGTGCCAGCAGCTCAAACTTTGAAAACATTCAGTACTTC. Its protein product is CASSSNFENIQYF.

The chain employs TRBV30 and TRBJ2-5; D is possibly TRBD1 (6 bases). The CDR3 is made up of 15 amino acids. Trimming removed 3 bases from V and 5 bases from J, with 19 bases in between. Looked up from germline, CDR1 is GTSNPN and CDR2 is SVGIG (reference sequence). This CDR3 is CAWRFGGAGFETQYF. In DNA form, the CDR3 reads TGTGCCTGGAGATTTGGGGGCGCGGGTTTCGAGACCCAGTACTTC.

The chain carries TRBV30 and TRBJ1-2; D is undetermined. Germline V gene data show CDR1 as GTSNPN and CDR2 as SVGIG (reference sequence). The CDR3 loop spans 13 amino acids. V gave up 4 bases and J gave up 4 bases, with 13 bases separating them. The CDR3 here is CAWKGGSAYGYTF. Here the CDR3 DNA reads TGTGCCTGGAAGGGAGGGTCGGCCTATGGCTACACCTTC.

The chain carries TRBV10-2 and TRBJ2-1, with 8 positions matching TRBD2. After removal of 7 bases from V and 2 bases from J, the junction contained 1 base not matched to a gene. This CDR3 has 13 amino acids. CDR1 and CDR2 (germline): WSHSY, SAAADI. The CDR3 region is CASNSGTYNEQFF. For the CDR3, the DNA is TGCGCCAGCAATAGCGGGACCTACAATGAGCAGTTCTTC.

This chain links TRBV12-3 or TRBV12-4 with TRBJ2-7; D call uncertain. The ends were cut back, 6 bases at V and 3 bases at J, with 12 bases in the middle. The CDR3 runs 13 residues. The chain's CDR3 is CASSSPERYEQYF. Written as DNA, the CDR3 is TGTGCCAGCAGCTCACCAGAGCGCTACGAGCAGTACTTC.

The rearrangement joins TRBV7-9 to TRBJ1-2; TRBD1 is a possible D gene (5 bases). V dropped 10 bases and J dropped 7 bases, with 16 bases sitting between them. CDR1 is SEHNR and CDR2 is FQNEAQ in the germline V gene (reference sequence). CDR3 length: 12 amino acids. The CDR3 region is CATSEGAAGYTF. Written as DNA, the CDR3 is TGTGCCACTAGCGAAGGGGCTGCTGGCTACACCTTC.

The gene calls are TRBV10-3 and TRBJ2-3, with 12 positions matching TRBD2. With V trimmed by 8 bases and J by 2 bases, 5 bases remained unmatched. Germline values: CDR1 ENHRY, CDR2 SYGVKD. CDR3 size: 15 residues. Here the CDR3 DNA reads TGTGCCATCCGTGGACTAGCGGGGACCACAGATACGCAGTATTTT. Its protein product is CAIRGLAGTTDTQYF.

This clone was counted only a few times. The rearrangement uses TRBV5-1 and TRBJ2-7; 11 bases fit TRBD2. The germline gives CDR1 SGHRS, CDR2 YFSETQ. The CDR3 loop spans 14 amino acids. The V and J ends lost 7 bases and 6 bases, in that order; junction bases with no gene match: 9. CDR3 DNA sequence: TGCGCCAGCCGCCTAGCGGGAGGCTTCCCCGAGCAGTACTTC. Translating gives CASRLAGGFPEQYF.

The V gene is TRBV3-1 (or the pseudogene TRBV3-2), the J gene TRBJ1-5; D perhaps matches TRBD1 (6 bases). Trimming took off 5 bases at V and 0 bases at J, with 8 bases between the two ends. Germline V gene sequence: CDR1 LGHDT, CDR2 YNNKEL (reference sequence). This CDR3 is built from 14 residues. For the CDR3, the DNA is TGTGCCAGCAGCTGGGGGGCTAGCAATCAGCCCCAGCATTTT. This sequence encodes CASSWGASNQPQHF.

V gene TRBV5-1 combines with J gene TRBJ1-1, with D hard to call. This CDR3 spans 14 amino acids. The germline V gene has CDR1 SGHRS and CDR2 YFSETQ. Trimming pared 0 bases from V and 0 bases from J, leaving 6 bases between. The CDR3: CASSLVDLNTEAFF. The CDR3 DNA reads as TGCGCCAGCAGCTTGGTTGACCTGAACACTGAAGCTTTCTTT.

The V gene is TRBV7-9, the J gene TRBJ2-5, with D possibly being TRBD2 (6 bases). This CDR3 region has 14 residues. V lost 0 bases to trimming and J lost 5 bases, with 10 bases between them. Germline V gene data show CDR1 as SEHNR and CDR2 as FQNEAQ (reference sequence). The CDR3 bases are TGTGCCAGCAGCTTAGCTCAGGGAGGTGAGACCCAGTACTTC. This encodes CASSLAQGGETQYF.

The V and J genes are TRBV5-1 and TRBJ2-1, with 8 positions matching TRBD2. The CDR3 sequence is 16 residues long. CDR1 SGHRS and CDR2 YFSETQ come from the germline V gene. J was trimmed by 5 bases and V by 0 bases; bases with no gene match: 7. The CDR3 region has the DNA TGCGCCAGCAGCTTGGTGTCTAGCGGGTCTCACAATGAGCAGTTCTTC. It is translated as CASSLVSSGSHNEQFF.

The sample holds one count of this clone. This chain connects TRBV5-4 to TRBJ2-2; 8 bases agree with TRBD2. This CDR3 is built from 17 residues. Germline CDR1 SGHNT, CDR2 YYREEE (reference sequence). Trimming took 4 bases from V and 1 from J; bases not matched to a gene: 9. The CDR3 nucleotides are TGTGCCAGCAGCCCGGGAGGGGCGAAATTGAACACCGGGGAGCTGTTTTTT. This translates into CASSPGGAKLNTGELFF.

This clone is judged medium-sized (0.01 to 0.1%). The V gene is TRBV11-2, the J gene TRBJ1-2, with a tentative D call TRBD1 (5 bases). This CDR3 comprises 15 residues. The ends were cut back, 5 bases at V and 4 bases at J, with 17 bases in the middle. CDR1 and CDR2 (germline): SGHAT, FQNNGV. CDR3 amino acids: CASSLAAGMPYGYTF. CDR3 DNA: TGTGCCAGCAGCCTAGCTGCAGGGATGCCCTATGGCTACACCTTC.

The chain recombines TRBV9 with TRBJ2-1; 7 bases fit TRBD2. This CDR3 comprises 16 residues. Trimming took 4 bases from V and 4 from J; bases not matched to a gene: 11. Germline values: CDR1 SGDLS, CDR2 YYNGEE. The CDR3 is CASSPQAGVEYNEQFF. As DNA, the CDR3 is TGTGCCAGCAGCCCCCAGGCGGGGGTAGAGTACAATGAGCAGTTCTTC.

V and J are TRBV28 and TRBJ2-1, with D possibly matching TRBD2 (5 bases). This CDR3 has 13 residues. Germline assignment: CDR1 MDHEN and CDR2 SYDVKM. V dropped 3 bases and J dropped 5 bases, with 8 bases sitting between them. For the CDR3, the DNA is TGTGCCAGCAGTTTGCCCGGGGACAATGAGCAGTTCTTC. It codes for CASSLPGDNEQFF.

This clone was seen only a few times. The V call is TRBV29-1, the J call TRBJ2-7; 10 bases map to TRBD1. Germline values: CDR1 SQVTM, CDR2 ANQGSEA. The J segment lost 5 bases and the V segment lost 4 bases, leaving 5 bases of the junction unmatched. The CDR3 sequence is 13 residues long. The CDR3 sequence: CSVARDRGDEQYF. In nucleotides, the CDR3 is TGCAGCGTTGCCCGGGACAGGGGAGACGAGCAGTACTTC.

To note about this clone: Other DNA sequences from this sample encode an identical CDR3 as well. V is TRBV6-5 and J is TRBJ2-5, with a possible D match to TRBD2 (6 bases). V lost 6 bases, J lost 5 bases, and 10 bases lay in between. This CDR3 is 12 amino acids long. The germline V gene encodes CDR1 MNHEY and CDR2 SVGAGI. The CDR3 loop is CASRSGRETQYF. In DNA form, the CDR3 reads TGTGCCAGCAGGTCGGGGAGGGAGACCCAGTACTTC.

V gene TRBV19 combines with J gene TRBJ1-5; D gene unclear. This CDR3 has 14 residues. V lost 6 bases and J 1 base, leaving 10 bases between the germline ends. CDR1 and CDR2 from the germline V gene are LNHDA and SQIVND (reference sequence). CDR3 nucleotides: TGTGCCAGTAGCATTACTGGCAGCAATCAGCCCCAGCATTTT. Amino acid sequence: CASSITGSNQPQHF.